This TCR beta chain was captured by sequencing in a study of monozygotic twins with inflammatory bowel disease. With the 5' RACE reads reprocessed, TCRdb shows one record per CDR3 protein and no DNA. The sample table includes 400,000 to 500,000 distinct CDR3 sequences. General study points: Different T cell subtypes could not be distinguished.

This CDR3 is built from 16 residues. Germline loops: CDR1 ENHRY, CDR2 SYGVKD. With regard to this clonotype: What it binds is unknown.

What was sequenced was blood. This chain links TRBV10-3 with TRBJ2-3; TCRdb calls TRBD2, which cannot be checked without DNA. This receptor was obtained from a human donor with ulcerative colitis or Crohn's disease, or a healthy co-twin of an affected twin (not recorded which). The CDR3 loop is CAISKEEGTLGDTQYF.